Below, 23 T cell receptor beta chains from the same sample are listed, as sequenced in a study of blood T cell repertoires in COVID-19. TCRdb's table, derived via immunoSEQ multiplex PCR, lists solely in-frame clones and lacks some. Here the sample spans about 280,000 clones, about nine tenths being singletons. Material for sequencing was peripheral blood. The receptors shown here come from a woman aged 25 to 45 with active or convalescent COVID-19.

The CDR3 spells CASTPPLRDDEQYF. The CDR3 coding sequence is TGTGCCAGCACCCCCCCCCTACGAGATGACGAGCAGTACTTC. The V call is TRBV2, the J call TRBJ2-7; D is unclear. Trimming took off 7 bases at V and 5 bases at J, with 18 bases between the two ends. Germline V gene lookup returns CDR1 SNHLY and CDR2 FYNNEI. The CDR3 covers 14 residues.

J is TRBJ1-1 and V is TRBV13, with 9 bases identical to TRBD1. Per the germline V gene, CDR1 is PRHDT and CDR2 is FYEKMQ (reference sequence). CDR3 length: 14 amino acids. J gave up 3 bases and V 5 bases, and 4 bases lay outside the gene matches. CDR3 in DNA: TGTGCCAGCAGCGTTAACAGGGGGCACACTGAAGCTTTCTTT. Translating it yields CASSVNRGHTEAFF.

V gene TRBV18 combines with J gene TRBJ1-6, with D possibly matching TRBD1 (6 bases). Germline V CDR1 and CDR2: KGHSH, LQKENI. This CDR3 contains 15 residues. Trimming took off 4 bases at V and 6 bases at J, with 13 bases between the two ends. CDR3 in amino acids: CASSLGRGANSPLHF. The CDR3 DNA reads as TGTGCCAGCTCACTTGGGCGGGGGGCTAATTCACCCCTCCACTTT.

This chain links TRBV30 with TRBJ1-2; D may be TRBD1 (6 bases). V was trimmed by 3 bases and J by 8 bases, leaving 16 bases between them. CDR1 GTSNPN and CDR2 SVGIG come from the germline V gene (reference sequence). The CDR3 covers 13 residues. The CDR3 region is CAWSLQGAGGYTF. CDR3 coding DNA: TGTGCCTGGAGCCTACAGGGAGCGGGAGGCTACACCTTC.

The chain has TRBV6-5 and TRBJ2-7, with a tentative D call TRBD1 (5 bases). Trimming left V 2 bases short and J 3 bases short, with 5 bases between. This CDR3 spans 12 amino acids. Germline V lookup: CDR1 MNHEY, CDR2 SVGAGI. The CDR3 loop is CASSYTGYEQYF. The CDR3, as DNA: TGTGCCAGCAGTTACACAGGCTACGAGCAGTACTTC.

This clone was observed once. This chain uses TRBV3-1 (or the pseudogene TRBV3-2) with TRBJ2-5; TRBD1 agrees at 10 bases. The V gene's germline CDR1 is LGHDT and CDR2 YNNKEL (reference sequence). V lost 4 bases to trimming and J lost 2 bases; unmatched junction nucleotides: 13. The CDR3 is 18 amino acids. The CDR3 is CASSRSRTGGTKQETQYF. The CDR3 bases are TGTGCCAGCAGCCGAAGTCGGACAGGGGGTACGAAACAAGAGACCCAGTACTTC.

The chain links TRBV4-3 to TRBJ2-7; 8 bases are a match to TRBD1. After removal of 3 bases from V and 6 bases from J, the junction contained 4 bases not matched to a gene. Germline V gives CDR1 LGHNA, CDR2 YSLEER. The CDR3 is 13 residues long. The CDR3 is CASSHSDRAEQYF. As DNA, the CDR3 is TGCGCCAGCAGCCATTCGGACAGGGCCGAGCAGTACTTC.

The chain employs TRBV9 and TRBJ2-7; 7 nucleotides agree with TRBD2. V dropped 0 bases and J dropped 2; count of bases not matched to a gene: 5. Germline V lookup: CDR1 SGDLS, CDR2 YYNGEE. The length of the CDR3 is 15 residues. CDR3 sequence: CASSVGEGRPYEQYF. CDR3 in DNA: TGTGCCAGCAGCGTAGGGGAGGGTCGCCCCTACGAGCAGTACTTC.

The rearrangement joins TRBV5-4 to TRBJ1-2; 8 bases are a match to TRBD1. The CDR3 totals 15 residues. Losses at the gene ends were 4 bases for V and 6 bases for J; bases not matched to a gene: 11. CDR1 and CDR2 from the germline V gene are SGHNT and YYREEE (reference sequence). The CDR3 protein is CASSPDRVGSDGYTF. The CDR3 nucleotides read TGTGCCAGCAGCCCGGACAGGGTAGGTAGCGATGGCTACACCTTC. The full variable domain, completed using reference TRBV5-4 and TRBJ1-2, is ETGVTQSPTHLIKTRGQQVTLRCSSQSGHNTVSWYQQALGQGPQFIFQYYREEENGRGNFPPRFSGLQFPNYSSELNVNALELDDSALYLCASSPDRVGSDGYTFGSGTRLTVV.

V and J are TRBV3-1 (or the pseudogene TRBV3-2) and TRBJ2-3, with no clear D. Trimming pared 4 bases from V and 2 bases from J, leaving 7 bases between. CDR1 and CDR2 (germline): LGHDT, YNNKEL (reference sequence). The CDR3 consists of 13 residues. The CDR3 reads CASSPLDTDTQYF. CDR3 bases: TGTGCCAGCAGCCCCCTAGACACAGATACGCAGTATTTT.

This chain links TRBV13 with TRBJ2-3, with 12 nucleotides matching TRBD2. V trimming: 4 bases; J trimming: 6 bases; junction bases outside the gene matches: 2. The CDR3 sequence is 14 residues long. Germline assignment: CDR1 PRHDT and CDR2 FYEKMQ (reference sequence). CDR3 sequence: CASSSSGGADTQYF. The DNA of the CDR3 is TGTGCCAGCAGCTCTAGCGGGGGGGCTGATACGCAGTATTTT.

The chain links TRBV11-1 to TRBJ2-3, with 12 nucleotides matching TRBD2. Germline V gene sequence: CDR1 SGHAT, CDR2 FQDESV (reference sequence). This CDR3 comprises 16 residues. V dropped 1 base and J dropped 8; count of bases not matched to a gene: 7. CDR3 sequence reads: CASSLGRLAGVRTQYF. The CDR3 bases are TGTGCCAGCAGCTTAGGAAGACTAGCGGGGGTGCGTACGCAGTATTTT.

CDR3 bases: TGTGCCAGCAGCTTGTGGCAGGGAAATGAAAAACTGTTTTTT. This codes for CASSLWQGNEKLFF. The J gene is TRBJ1-4, the V gene TRBV5-6; possible D gene TRBD1, 5 bases. V was cut by 1 base and J by 5 bases, with 9 bases left in between. Germline V gene lookup returns CDR1 SGHDT and CDR2 YYEEEE. This CDR3 contains 14 residues.

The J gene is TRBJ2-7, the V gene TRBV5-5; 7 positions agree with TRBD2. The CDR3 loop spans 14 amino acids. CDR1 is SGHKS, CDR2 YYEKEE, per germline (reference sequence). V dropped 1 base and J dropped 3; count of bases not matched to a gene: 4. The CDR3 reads CASSLRAGDYEQYF. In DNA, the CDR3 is TGTGCCAGCAGCTTGCGGGCGGGAGACTACGAGCAGTACTTC. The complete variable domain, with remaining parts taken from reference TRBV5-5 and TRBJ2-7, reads DAGVTQSPTHLIKTRGQQVTLRCSPISGHKSVSWYQQVLGQGPQFIFQYYEKEERGRGNFPDRFSARQFPNYSSELNVNALLLGDSALYLCASSLRAGDYEQYFGPGTRLTVT.

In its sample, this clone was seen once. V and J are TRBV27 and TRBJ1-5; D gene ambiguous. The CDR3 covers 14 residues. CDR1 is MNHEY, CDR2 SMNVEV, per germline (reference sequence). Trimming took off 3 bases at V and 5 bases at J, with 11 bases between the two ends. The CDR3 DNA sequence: TGTGCCAGCAGTTTTTCTCATCGGGATCAGCCCCAGCATTTT. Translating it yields CASSFSHRDQPQHF.

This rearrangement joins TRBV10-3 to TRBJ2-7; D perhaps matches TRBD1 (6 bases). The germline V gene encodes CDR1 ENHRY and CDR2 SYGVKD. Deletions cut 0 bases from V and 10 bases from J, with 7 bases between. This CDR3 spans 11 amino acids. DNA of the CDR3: TGTGCCATCAGTGAGTCGGGGGCACAGTACTTC. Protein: CAISESGAQYF.

Here the CDR3 reads CASSLAQGGDTDTQYF. CDR3 nucleotide sequence: TGTGCCAGCAGCTTAGCACAGGGGGGGGACACAGATACGCAGTATTTT. The chain uses TRBV7-6 and TRBJ2-3; perhaps TRBD1 as D (8 bases). The length of the CDR3 is 16 residues. The germline CDR1 and CDR2 sequences are SGHVS and FNYEAQ. V was shortened by 0 bases and J by 2 bases, with 12 bases between the two germline ends.

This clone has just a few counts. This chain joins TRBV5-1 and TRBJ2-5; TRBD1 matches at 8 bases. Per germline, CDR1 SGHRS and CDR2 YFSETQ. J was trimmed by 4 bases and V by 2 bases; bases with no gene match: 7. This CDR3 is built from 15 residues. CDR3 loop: CASSFSDRAAETQYF. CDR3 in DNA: TGCGCCAGCAGCTTTTCGGACAGGGCCGCAGAGACCCAGTACTTC.

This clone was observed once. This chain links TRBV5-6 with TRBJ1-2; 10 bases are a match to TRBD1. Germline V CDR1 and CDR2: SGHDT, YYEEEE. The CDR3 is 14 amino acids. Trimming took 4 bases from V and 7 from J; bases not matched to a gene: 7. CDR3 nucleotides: TGTGCCAGCAGCCCGGGACAGGGGATAGGTGGCTACACCTTC. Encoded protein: CASSPGQGIGGYTF.

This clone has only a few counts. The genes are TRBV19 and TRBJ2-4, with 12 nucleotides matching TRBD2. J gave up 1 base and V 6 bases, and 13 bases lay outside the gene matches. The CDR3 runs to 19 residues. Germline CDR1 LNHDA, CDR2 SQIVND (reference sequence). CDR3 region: CASSRLAGEADPAKNIQYF. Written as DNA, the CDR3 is TGTGCCAGTAGCAGACTAGCGGGGGAGGCTGATCCGGCCAAAAACATTCAGTACTTC.

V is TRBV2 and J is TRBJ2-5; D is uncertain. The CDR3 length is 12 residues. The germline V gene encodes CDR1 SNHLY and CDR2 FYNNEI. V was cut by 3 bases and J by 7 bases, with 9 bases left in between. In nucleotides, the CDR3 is TGTGCCAGCAGTGACCGAAGAGGGACCCAGTACTTC. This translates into CASSDRRGTQYF. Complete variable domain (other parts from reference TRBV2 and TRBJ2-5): EPEVTQTPSHQVTQMGQEVILRCVPISNHLYFYWYRQILGQKVEFLVSFYNNEISEKSEIFDDQFSVERPDGSNFTLKIRSTKLEDSAMYFCASSDRRGTQYFGPGTRLLVL.

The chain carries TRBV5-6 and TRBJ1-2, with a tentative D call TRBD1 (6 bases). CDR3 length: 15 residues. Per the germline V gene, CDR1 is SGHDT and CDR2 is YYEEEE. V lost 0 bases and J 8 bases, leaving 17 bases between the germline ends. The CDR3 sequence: CASSLVMLGARGYTF. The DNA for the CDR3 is TGTGCCAGCAGCTTGGTAATGTTGGGGGCGCGGGGCTACACCTTC.

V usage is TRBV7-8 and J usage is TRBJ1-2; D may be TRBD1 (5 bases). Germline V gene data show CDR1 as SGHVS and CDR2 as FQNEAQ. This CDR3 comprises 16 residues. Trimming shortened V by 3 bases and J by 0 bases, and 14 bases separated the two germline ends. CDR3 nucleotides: TGTGCCAGCAGCTTTTTTCCGACAGCACCTAACTATGGCTACACCTTC. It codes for CASSFFPTAPNYGYTF.